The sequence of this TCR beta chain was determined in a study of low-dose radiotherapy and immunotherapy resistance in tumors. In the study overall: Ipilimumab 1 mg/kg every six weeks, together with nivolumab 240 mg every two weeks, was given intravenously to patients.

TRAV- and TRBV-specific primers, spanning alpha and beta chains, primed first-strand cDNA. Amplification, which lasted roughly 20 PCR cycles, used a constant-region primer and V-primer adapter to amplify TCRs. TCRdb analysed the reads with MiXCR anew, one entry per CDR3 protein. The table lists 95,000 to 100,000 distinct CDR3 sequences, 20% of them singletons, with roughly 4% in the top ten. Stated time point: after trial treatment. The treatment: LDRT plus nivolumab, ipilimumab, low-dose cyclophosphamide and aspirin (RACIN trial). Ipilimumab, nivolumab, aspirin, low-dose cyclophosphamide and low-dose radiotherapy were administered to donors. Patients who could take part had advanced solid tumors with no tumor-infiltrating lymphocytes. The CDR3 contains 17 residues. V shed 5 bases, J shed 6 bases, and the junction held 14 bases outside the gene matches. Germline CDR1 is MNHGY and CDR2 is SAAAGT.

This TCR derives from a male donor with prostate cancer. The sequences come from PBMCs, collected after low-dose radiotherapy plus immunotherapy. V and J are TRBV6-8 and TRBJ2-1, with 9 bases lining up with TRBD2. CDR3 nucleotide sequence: TGTGCCAGCAGTGCTCGACTAGCGGCTAATGCCCTCAATGAGCAGTTCTTC. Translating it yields CASSARLAANALNEQFF.